The entry below gives a single TCR beta chain sequence along with its context. As yet, its antigen is unknown. Deletions cut 3 bases from V and 10 bases from J, with 19 bases between. The CDR3 has 15 amino acids. CDR1 and CDR2 (germline): LNHDA, SQIVND (reference sequence). DNA at 200 ng, around 30,000 T cell genomes, went into sorted-subset replicate PCRs. Some clones are missing from TCRdb's copy, which holds only in-frame ones; the method was immunoSEQ multiplex PCR. Of roughly 2.5 million clones detected, 85% to 95% appear once; the ten largest clones hold about 0.13%. The sample originates from a study of shared clonotypes between healthy human individuals. Findings of the study overall: Investigators expected sequencing depth to affect clonotype sharing among donors. Around 5% of naive CD4 clonotypes were common to a few donors.

The clonotype was recovered from a man aged 18 to 29 in good health. The sample comprised naive CD4+ T cells sorted from blood. The sample's subset: CD45RA+ positively selected. The chain is built from TRBV19 and TRBJ1-5, with D possibly TRBD1 on 5 matching bases. The DNA of the CDR3 is TGTGCCAGTAGTATTCTTAGGACAAAGTCTATCCCCCAGCATTTT. Its protein product is CASSILRTKSIPQHF.